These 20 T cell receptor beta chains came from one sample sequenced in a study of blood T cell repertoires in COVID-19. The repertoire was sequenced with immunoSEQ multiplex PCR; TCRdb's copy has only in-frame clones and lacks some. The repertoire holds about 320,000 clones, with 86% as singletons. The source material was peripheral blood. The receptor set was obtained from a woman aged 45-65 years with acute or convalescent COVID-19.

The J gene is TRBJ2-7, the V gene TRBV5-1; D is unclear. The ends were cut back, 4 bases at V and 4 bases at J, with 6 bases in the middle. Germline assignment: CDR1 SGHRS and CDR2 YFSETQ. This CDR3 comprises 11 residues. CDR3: CASSPKYEQYF. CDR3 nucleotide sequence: TGCGCCAGCAGCCCTAAATACGAGCAGTACTTC.

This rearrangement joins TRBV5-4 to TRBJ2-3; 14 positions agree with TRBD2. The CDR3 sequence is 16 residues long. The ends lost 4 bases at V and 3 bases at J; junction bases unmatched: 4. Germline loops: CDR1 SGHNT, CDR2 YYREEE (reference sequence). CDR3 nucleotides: TGTGCCAGCAGCGAGACTAGCGGGAGGGCGACAGATACGCAGTATTTT. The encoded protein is CASSETSGRATDTQYF. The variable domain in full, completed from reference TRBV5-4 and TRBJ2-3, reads ETGVTQSPTHLIKTRGQQVTLRCSSQSGHNTVSWYQQALGQGPQFIFQYYREEENGRGNFPPRFSGLQFPNYSSELNVNALELDDSALYLCASSETSGRATDTQYFGPGTRLTVL.

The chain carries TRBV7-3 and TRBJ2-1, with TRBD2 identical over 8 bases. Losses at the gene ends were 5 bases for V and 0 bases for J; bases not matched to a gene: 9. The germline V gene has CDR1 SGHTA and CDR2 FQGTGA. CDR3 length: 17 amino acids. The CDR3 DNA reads TGTGCCAGCAGCCCCTTTAGCGGGACCCTCTCCTACAATGAGCAGTTCTTC. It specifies CASSPFSGTLSYNEQFF.

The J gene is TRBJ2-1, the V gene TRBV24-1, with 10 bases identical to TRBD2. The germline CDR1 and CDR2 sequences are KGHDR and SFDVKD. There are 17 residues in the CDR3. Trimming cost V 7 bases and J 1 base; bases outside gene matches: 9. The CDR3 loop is CATSEASGSGSYNEQFF. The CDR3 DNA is TGTGCCACCAGCGAGGCTAGCGGGAGCGGGTCCTACAATGAGCAGTTCTTC.

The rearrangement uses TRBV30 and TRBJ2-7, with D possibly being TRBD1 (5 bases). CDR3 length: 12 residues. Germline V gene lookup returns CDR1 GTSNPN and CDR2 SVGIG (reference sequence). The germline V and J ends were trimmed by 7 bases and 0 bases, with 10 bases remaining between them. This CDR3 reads CASDISSYEQYF. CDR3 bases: TGTGCCTCGGACATTAGCTCCTACGAGCAGTACTTC.

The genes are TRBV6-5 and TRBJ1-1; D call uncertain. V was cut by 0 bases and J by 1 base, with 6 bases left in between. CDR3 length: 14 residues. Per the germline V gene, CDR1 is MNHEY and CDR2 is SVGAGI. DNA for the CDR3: TGTGCCAGCAGTTACTCAGCCGGGAACACTGAAGCTTTCTTT. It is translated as CASSYSAGNTEAFF.

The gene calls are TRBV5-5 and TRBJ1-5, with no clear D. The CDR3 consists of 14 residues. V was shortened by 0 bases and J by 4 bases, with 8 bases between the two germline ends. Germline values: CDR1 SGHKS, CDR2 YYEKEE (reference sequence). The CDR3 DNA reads TGTGCCAGCAGCTTGGGGACTGGGAATCAGCCCCAGCATTTT. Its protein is CASSLGTGNQPQHF.

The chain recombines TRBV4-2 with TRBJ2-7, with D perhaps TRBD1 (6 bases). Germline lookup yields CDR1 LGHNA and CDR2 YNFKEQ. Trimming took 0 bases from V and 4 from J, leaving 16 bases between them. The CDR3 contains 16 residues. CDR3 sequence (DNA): TGTGCCAGCAGCCAAGATTTACTGGACAGACCATACGAGCAGTACTTC. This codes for CASSQDLLDRPYEQYF.

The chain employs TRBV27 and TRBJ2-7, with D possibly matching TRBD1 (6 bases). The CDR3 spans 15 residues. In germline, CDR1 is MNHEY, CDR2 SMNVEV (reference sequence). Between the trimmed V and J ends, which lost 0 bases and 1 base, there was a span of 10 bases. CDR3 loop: CASSLSPTGSYEQYF. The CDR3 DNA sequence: TGTGCCAGCAGTTTATCGCCGACAGGATCCTACGAGCAGTACTTC.

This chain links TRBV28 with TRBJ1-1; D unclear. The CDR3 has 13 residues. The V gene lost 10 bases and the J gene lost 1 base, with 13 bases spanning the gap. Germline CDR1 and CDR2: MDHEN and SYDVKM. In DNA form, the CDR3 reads TGTGCCACCATTAGAGGAGGGAACACTGAAGCTTTCTTT. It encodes CATIRGGNTEAFF. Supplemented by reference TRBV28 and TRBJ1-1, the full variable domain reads DVKVTQSSRYLVKRTGEKVFLECVQDMDHENMFWYRQDPGLGLRLIYFSYDVKMKEKGDIPEGYSVSREKKERFSLILESASTNQTSMYLCATIRGGNTEAFFGQGTRLTVV.

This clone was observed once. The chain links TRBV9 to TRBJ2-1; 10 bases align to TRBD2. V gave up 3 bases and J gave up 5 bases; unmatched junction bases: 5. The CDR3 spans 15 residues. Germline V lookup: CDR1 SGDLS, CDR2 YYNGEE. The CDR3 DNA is TGTGCCAGCAGCGCGGGACTAGCGAGGGACAATGAGCAGTTCTTC. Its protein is CASSAGLARDNEQFF. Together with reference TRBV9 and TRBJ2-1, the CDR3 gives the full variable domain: DSGVTQTPKHLITATGQRVTLRCSPRSGDLSVYWYQQSLDQGLQFLIQYYNGEERAKGNILERFSAQQFPDLHSELNLSSLELGDSALYFCASSAGLARDNEQFFGPGTRLTVL.

The CDR3 DNA reads TGTGCCAGCAGGACTGGACAGCAAGAGACCCAGTACTTC. Translating gives CASRTGQQETQYF. The J gene is TRBJ2-5, the V gene TRBV28, with D possibly TRBD1 on 6 matching bases. Per germline, CDR1 MDHEN and CDR2 SYDVKM. The CDR3 length is 13 residues. V was pared by 6 bases and J by 2 bases, with 10 bases between.

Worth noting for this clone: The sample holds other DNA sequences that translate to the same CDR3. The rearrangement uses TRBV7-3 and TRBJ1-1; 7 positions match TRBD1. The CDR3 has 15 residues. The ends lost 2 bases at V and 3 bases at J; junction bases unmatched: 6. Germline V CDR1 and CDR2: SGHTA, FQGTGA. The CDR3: CASSLRGQADTEAFF. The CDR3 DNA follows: TGTGCCAGCAGCTTACGAGGACAGGCAGACACTGAAGCTTTCTTT. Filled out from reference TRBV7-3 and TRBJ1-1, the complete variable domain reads GAGVSQTPSNKVTEKGKYVELRCDPISGHTALYWYRQSLGQGPEFLIYFQGTGAADDSGLPNDRFFAVRPEGSVSTLKIQRTERGDSAVYLCASSLRGQADTEAFFGQGTRLTVV.

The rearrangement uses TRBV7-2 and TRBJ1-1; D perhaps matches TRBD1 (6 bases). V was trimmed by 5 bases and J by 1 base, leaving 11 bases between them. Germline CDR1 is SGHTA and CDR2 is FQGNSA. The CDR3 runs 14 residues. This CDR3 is CASSLTRGNTEAFF. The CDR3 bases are TGTGCCAGCAGCCTCACCAGGGGGAACACTGAAGCTTTCTTT.

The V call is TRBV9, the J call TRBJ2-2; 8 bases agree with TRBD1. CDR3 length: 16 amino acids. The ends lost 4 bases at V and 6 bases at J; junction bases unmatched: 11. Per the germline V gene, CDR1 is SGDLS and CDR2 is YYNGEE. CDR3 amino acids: CASSTRDRRWPGELFF. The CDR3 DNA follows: TGTGCCAGCAGCACCCGGGACAGGCGATGGCCCGGGGAGCTGTTTTTT.

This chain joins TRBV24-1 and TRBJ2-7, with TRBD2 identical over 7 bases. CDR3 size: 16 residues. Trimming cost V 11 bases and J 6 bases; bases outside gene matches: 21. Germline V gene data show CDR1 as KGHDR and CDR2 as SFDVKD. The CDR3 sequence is CASQGLGAGPPCEQYF. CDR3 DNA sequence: TGTGCCAGTCAAGGACTGGGAGCGGGACCCCCCTGCGAGCAGTACTTC.

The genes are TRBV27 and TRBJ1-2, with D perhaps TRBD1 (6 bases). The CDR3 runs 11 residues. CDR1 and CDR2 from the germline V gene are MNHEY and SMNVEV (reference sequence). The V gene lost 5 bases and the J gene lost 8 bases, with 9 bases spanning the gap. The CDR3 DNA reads TGTGCCAGCAGTGCAGGGGAGGGCTACACCTTC. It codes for CASSAGEGYTF.

The CDR3 DNA follows: TGTGCCAGCAGCCCCCTAGGGGGGAGGGCCCCAGATACGCAGTATTTT. Amino acid sequence: CASSPLGGRAPDTQYF. This sequence joins TRBV7-3 and TRBJ2-3; the D gene is possibly TRBD2 (7 bases). The CDR3 runs to 16 residues. CDR1 and CDR2 (germline): SGHTA, FQGTGA. The V gene lost 5 bases and the J gene lost 4 bases, with 19 bases spanning the gap.

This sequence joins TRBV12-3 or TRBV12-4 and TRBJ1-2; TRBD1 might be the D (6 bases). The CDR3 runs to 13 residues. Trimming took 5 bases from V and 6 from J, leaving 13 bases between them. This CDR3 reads CASSPLTGHGYTF. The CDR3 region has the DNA TGTGCCAGCAGTCCTCTAACAGGGCATGGCTACACCTTC.

The CDR3 DNA sequence: TGCGCCAGCAGCTTGGGACAAGATGAAAAACTGTTTTTT. It translates to CASSLGQDEKLFF. The V call is TRBV5-1, the J call TRBJ1-4; D gene ambiguous. Trimming pared 0 bases from V and 6 bases from J, leaving 6 bases between. Per germline, CDR1 SGHRS and CDR2 YFSETQ. This CDR3 spans 13 amino acids.